These 10 T cell receptor beta chains came from one sample sequenced in a study of OX40 agonist ivuxolimab in advanced cancers. Using immunoSEQ multiplex PCR, the repertoire was profiled, and TCRdb retains in-frame clones only, with some absent. The sample has about 18,000 clones, about 80% seen once. This sample comprised CD4+ or CD8+ T cells sorted from blood, obtained in a trial of the OX40 agonist ivuxolimab. Receptors were obtained from an adult with an advanced solid tumor such as melanoma, head and neck, liver or kidney cancer.

Written as DNA, the CDR3 is TGTGCCAGCAGCCCCTCCGGTTCTTTTTCACCCCTCCACTTT. Its protein is CASSPSGSFSPLHF. The rearrangement uses TRBV7-6 and TRBJ1-6; D call uncertain. This CDR3 contains 14 residues. Trimming removed 5 bases at V and 9 bases at J, with 14 bases between. Germline-derived CDR1 and CDR2 are SGHVS and FNYEAQ.

CDR3: CASSYRGFFSYEQYF. Written as DNA, the CDR3 is TGCGCCAGCAGTTATAGGGGATTTTTCTCCTACGAGCAGTACTTC. The genes are TRBV10-1 and TRBJ2-7; D may be TRBD1 (5 bases). Germline CDR1 and CDR2: WNHNN and SYGVQD (reference sequence). Trimming stripped 5 bases from V and 0 bases from J, with 14 bases between. This CDR3 spans 15 amino acids.

To note about this clone: A read error may produce the germline difference seen at one junction end. This chain uses TRBV28 with TRBJ1-1; D gene unclear. Germline loops: CDR1 MDHEN, CDR2 SYDVKM. This CDR3 comprises 13 residues. CDR3 loop: CASSFGRNPEAFF. Here the CDR3 DNA reads TGTGCCAGCAGTTTTGGCAGGAACCCTGAAGCTTTCTTT.

In its sample, this clone was seen once. The CDR3 protein is CASLENRDGQFF. Written as DNA, the CDR3 is TGTGCCAGTCTCGAAAACCGGGACGGGCAGTTCTTC. This sequence joins TRBV6-1 and TRBJ2-1, with D possibly called TRBD1 or TRBD2 (5 bases each). Looked up from germline, CDR1 is MNHNS and CDR2 is SASEGT. V was trimmed by 9 bases and J by 12 bases, leaving 18 bases between them. CDR3 length: 12 residues.

V is TRBV11-3 and J is TRBJ2-1; 10 nucleotides match TRBD1. J gave up 4 bases and V 5 bases, and 8 bases lay outside the gene matches. The germline gives CDR1 SGHNT, CDR2 YENEEA. The CDR3 extends over 16 amino acids. In DNA, the CDR3 is TGTGCCAGCAGCCCTACCGGGGACAGGGGATACAATGAGCAGTTCTTC. This translates into CASSPTGDRGYNEQFF. Full variable domain (missing parts from reference TRBV11-3 and TRBJ2-1): EAGVVQSPRYKIIEKKQPVAFWCNPISGHNTLYWYLQNLGQGPELLIRYENEEAVDDSQLPKDRFSAERLKGVDSTLKIQPAELGDSAVYLCASSPTGDRGYNEQFFGPGTRLTVL.

The chain recombines TRBV19 with TRBJ1-2; D might be TRBD1 (6 bases). Germline V lookup: CDR1 LNHDA, CDR2 SQIVND (reference sequence). V lost 1 base and J 6 bases, leaving 12 bases between the germline ends. The CDR3 covers 14 residues. For the CDR3, the DNA is TGTGCCAGTAGTATAGCAGGGGCAGGGCATGGCTACACCTTC. Protein product: CASSIAGAGHGYTF.

The chain recombines TRBV7-2 with TRBJ1-4; D not certain. The CDR3 loop spans 14 amino acids. The V end was cut by 5 bases, the J end by 0 bases, with 7 bases between. Germline-derived CDR1 and CDR2 are SGHTA and FQGNSA. For the CDR3, the DNA is TGTGCCAGCAGCCTCGAGGCAACTAATGAAAAACTGTTTTTT. Translating gives CASSLEATNEKLFF.

The chain combines TRBV7-8 with TRBJ2-1, with 9 bases aligning to TRBD2. Per germline, CDR1 SGHVS and CDR2 FQNEAQ. CDR3 size: 16 residues. J was trimmed by 11 bases and V by 5 bases; bases with no gene match: 16. The CDR3 region has the DNA TGTGCCAGCAGCCCAGGGGTTGCGGGAGGGGTTGGGCAGCAGTTCTTC. Translated: CASSPGVAGGVGQQFF.

The gene calls are TRBV5-1 and TRBJ1-3, with 7 positions matching TRBD1. V lost 1 base to trimming and J lost 1 base; unmatched junction nucleotides: 5. Germline values: CDR1 SGHRS, CDR2 YFSETQ. This CDR3 is built from 16 residues. The CDR3 DNA sequence: TGCGCCAGCAGCTTGAGAGCCAGGGGGTCTGGAAACACCATATATTTT. This encodes CASSLRARGSGNTIYF.

This sequence joins TRBV19 and TRBJ2-2, with D maybe TRBD2 (6 bases). V lost 2 bases, J lost 2 bases, and 9 bases lay in between. The CDR3 extends over 15 amino acids. CDR1 LNHDA and CDR2 SQIVND come from the germline V gene (reference sequence). CDR3 residues: CASSILAINTGELFF. DNA of the CDR3: TGTGCCAGTAGTATACTAGCGATAAACACCGGGGAGCTGTTTTTT. The full variable domain, its missing parts supplied by reference TRBV19 and TRBJ2-2, is DGGITQSPKYLFRKEGQNVTLSCEQNLNHDAMYWYRQDPGQGLRLIYYSQIVNDFQKGDIAEGYSVSREKKESFPLTVTSAQKNPTAFYLCASSILAINTGELFFGEGSRLTVL.